This entry features one T cell receptor (beta chain) sequence. Its antigen is undetermined. The source of the sample is a study of shared clonotypes between healthy human individuals. Study results and limitations: The study sampled only blood, and tissue repertoires likely differ.

Clones were read by immunoSEQ multiplex PCR, and TCRdb kept only the in-frame ones, dropping some. The sample gives some 2,000,000 clones, about 95% of which show up once; 1% to 1.3% is in the top ten. Germline V gives CDR1 MGHRA, CDR2 YSYEKL. V gave up 4 bases and J gave up 10 bases; unmatched junction bases: 9. This CDR3 comprises 15 residues. Naive CD8 cells lacked CD45RO, underwent positive selection for CCR7 and left out terminally differentiated effector memory CD45RA+ cells. The chain joins TRBV4-1 to TRBJ2-1; 11 bases align to TRBD2. This receptor was taken from a young man in good health. Sequencing input: naive CD8+ T cells sorted from blood. CDR3 residues: CASSPVLAGGSEQFF. In nucleotides, the CDR3 is TGCGCCAGCAGCCCGGTCCTAGCGGGGGGTTCAGAGCAGTTCTTC.